Each of the 5 T cell receptor beta chains below was sequenced from the same sample in a study of response to subunit inactivated influenza vaccine. One entry per CDR3 protein, called by TCRdb with MiXCR from the RT-PCR reads. This table holds roughly 700,000 distinct CDR3 sequences, about 15% found once. The starting material was PBMCs from blood, obtained 14 to 15 days before vaccination. All receptors derive from a man in his fifties who received an inactivated influenza vaccine.

This clonotype was seen ten or more times. The chain has TRBV30 and TRBJ2-3; tentative D call: TRBD1 (5 bases). Trimming removed 5 bases at V and 9 bases at J, with 12 bases between. CDR1 and CDR2 (germline): GTSNPN, SVGIG (reference sequence). CDR3 length: 11 amino acids. CDR3 in DNA: TGTGCCTGGGGACAAGCAGGAACGCAGTATTTT. This encodes CAWGQAGTQYF.

The chain employs TRBV19 and TRBJ2-2, with D unclear. V lost 5 bases and J lost 7, with 8 bases in between. Germline V gene data show CDR1 as LNHDA and CDR2 as SQIVND (reference sequence). This CDR3 has 12 amino acids. CDR3 in DNA: TGTGCCAGTAGTCCAATAGGCGGGGAGCTGTTTTTT. Amino acids: CASSPIGGELFF. Filled out from reference TRBV19 and TRBJ2-2, the complete variable domain reads DGGITQSPKYLFRKEGQNVTLSCEQNLNHDAMYWYRQDPGQGLRLIYYSQIVNDFQKGDIAEGYSVSREKKESFPLTVTSAQKNPTAFYLCASSPIGGELFFGEGSRLTVL.

This clonotype has just a few counts. The chain uses TRBV6-1 and TRBJ2-2; D remains ambiguous. The V end lost 6 bases, the J end lost 6 bases, and 20 bases lay between the germline ends. The germline gives CDR1 MNHNS, CDR2 SASEGT. The CDR3 length is 16 residues. This chain's CDR3 is CASRHYYLGSPGELFF. For the CDR3, the DNA is TGTGCCAGCAGGCACTATTACCTAGGGTCCCCCGGGGAGCTGTTTTTT.

V is TRBV3-1 and J is TRBJ2-7; TRBD1 aligns across 7 bases. This CDR3 contains 15 residues. With V trimmed by 0 bases and J by 6 bases, 8 bases remained unmatched. CDR1 LGHDT and CDR2 YNNKEL come from the germline V gene (reference sequence). The CDR3 DNA reads as TGTGCCAGCAGCCAAGAGGGAACAGGGGACATCGAGCAGTACTTC. Protein: CASSQEGTGDIEQYF.

This chain uses TRBV6-1 with TRBJ2-7; 7 nucleotides align to TRBD2. Germline lookup yields CDR1 MNHNS and CDR2 SASEGT. With V trimmed by 7 bases and J by 3 bases, 6 bases remained unmatched. The CDR3 has 13 residues. CDR3 in amino acids: CASIEGGLYEQYF. In DNA form, the CDR3 reads TGTGCCAGCATTGAGGGAGGGCTCTACGAGCAGTACTTC.